The next 27 T cell receptor beta chains were all read from a single sample in a study of cytomegalovirus exposure and HLA in healthy donors. Assay: immunoSEQ multiplex PCR; the TCRdb copy retains only in-frame clones and omits some. The table includes some 220,000 clones, 75% to 95% detected once. The sequenced sample was PBMCs. The receptors were gathered from a woman in her late teens or twenties in good health and CMV-seronegative.

The chain joins TRBV4-1 to TRBJ2-1, with 11 nucleotides matching TRBD2. Germline CDR1 is MGHRA and CDR2 is YSYEKL. This CDR3 spans 20 amino acids. V shed 4 bases, J shed 4 bases, and the junction held 18 bases outside the gene matches. The CDR3: CASSRLRSSGRESWYNEQFF. CDR3 bases: TGCGCCAGCAGCCGATTACGTAGTAGCGGGAGGGAGTCGTGGTACAATGAGCAGTTCTTC.

This chain joins TRBV10-2 and TRBJ1-2, with D hard to call. V was clipped by 7 bases and J by 1 base, with 16 bases between them. The CDR3 is made up of 15 amino acids. In germline, CDR1 is WSHSY, CDR2 SAAADI. The CDR3 DNA reads TGCGCCAGCACTGCCCGGGCGGGTTTTAACTATGGCTACACCTTC. Translation gives CASTARAGFNYGYTF.

The chain links TRBV6-1 to TRBJ2-7; 7 nucleotides line up with TRBD1. The CDR3 extends over 14 amino acids. The J segment lost 2 bases and the V segment lost 6 bases, leaving 7 bases of the junction unmatched. The germline gives CDR1 MNHNS, CDR2 SASEGT. The CDR3 DNA reads as TGTGCCAGCAGGATCATGACAGGGACCTACGAGCAGTACTTC. It translates to CASRIMTGTYEQYF.

V gene TRBV6-5 combines with J gene TRBJ2-1, with TRBD2 identical over 9 bases. The V segment lost 4 bases and the J segment 15 bases; nucleotides outside the gene matches: 19. The CDR3 consists of 16 residues. The germline V gene encodes CDR1 MNHEY and CDR2 SVGAGI. This chain's CDR3 is CASSSFDVAGALRLFF. The CDR3 region has the DNA TGTGCCAGCAGTTCCTTTGACGTAGCGGGAGCGCTCCGGTTGTTCTTC.

The chain combines TRBV6-1 with TRBJ1-2, with D possibly TRBD1 on 5 matching bases. This CDR3 has 16 residues. V shed 1 base and J shed 0 bases, with 12 bases lying between them. Germline V gene lookup returns CDR1 MNHNS and CDR2 SASEGT. CDR3 amino acids: CASSEGGAGSNYGYTF. As DNA, the CDR3 is TGTGCCAGCAGTGAAGGCGGGGCAGGGTCTAACTATGGCTACACCTTC.

On this clone itself: Other DNA sequences in the sample encode the same CDR3. The chain carries TRBV29-1 and TRBJ1-5; 9 nucleotides align to TRBD1. Per the germline V gene, CDR1 is SQVTM and CDR2 is ANQGSEA. The CDR3 is made up of 13 amino acids. With 6 bases clipped from V and 2 bases from J, the junction kept 2 bases outside the gene matches. This CDR3 reads CSVGDRGNQPQHF. CDR3 nucleotides: TGCAGCGTGGGGGACAGGGGCAATCAGCCCCAGCATTTT.

The chain's CDR3 is CASSSLTIPLTNNEQFF. As DNA, the CDR3 is TGTGCCAGCAGTTCCCTGACTATCCCTTTAACTAACAATGAGCAGTTCTTC. This rearrangement joins TRBV7-9 to TRBJ2-1, with D tentatively TRBD2 (5 bases). The CDR3 contains 17 residues. Trimming removed 6 bases from V and 5 bases from J, with 23 bases in between. CDR1 is SEHNR, CDR2 FQNEAQ, per germline (reference sequence).

The V call is TRBV23-1, the J call TRBJ2-3, with TRBD1 as a possible D gene (6 bases). TRBV23-1 carries the ORF label, with uncertain function. V was pared by 6 bases and J by 3 bases, with 10 bases between. CDR3 length: 13 residues. This chain's CDR3 is CASSQGQTDTQYF. The DNA of the CDR3 is TGCGCCAGCAGCCAAGGACAGACAGATACGCAGTATTTT.

The J gene is TRBJ1-3, the V gene TRBV6-1; possible D gene TRBD1, 6 bases. The CDR3 has 15 amino acids. Between the trimmed V and J ends, which lost 2 bases and 2 bases, there was a span of 10 bases. Germline loops: CDR1 MNHNS, CDR2 SASEGT. CDR3 sequence reads: CASSEQGITGNTIYF. Written as DNA, the CDR3 is TGTGCCAGCAGTGAACAGGGGATTACTGGAAACACCATATATTTT.

This clone showed up just a few times. The CDR3 coding sequence is TGTGCCAGCAGCGGGGTTGAGGGCGTGGAGCTGTTTTTT. Protein product: CASSGVEGVELFF. The rearrangement uses TRBV4-2 and TRBJ2-2, with D perhaps matching TRBD2 (5 bases). CDR3 length: 13 amino acids. The V gene lost 5 bases and the J gene lost 10 bases, with 14 bases spanning the gap. Germline CDR1 is LGHNA and CDR2 is YNFKEQ.

The rearrangement uses TRBV11-1 and TRBJ1-5, with TRBD1 matching over 11 bases. CDR1 SGHAT and CDR2 FQDESV come from the germline V gene (reference sequence). Trimming cost V 5 bases and J 6 bases; bases outside gene matches: 3. This CDR3 region has 14 residues. CDR3 DNA: TGTGCCAGCAGCGCGGGACAGGGGGGTCAGCCCCAGCATTTT. It translates to CASSAGQGGQPQHF.

With regard to this clone: At the DNA level, this CDR3 is encoded by other sequences in the same sample as well. The chain combines TRBV11-2 with TRBJ2-1; unclear D gene. V lost 1 base and J lost 4, with 5 bases in between. This CDR3 region has 13 residues. The germline V gene has CDR1 SGHAT and CDR2 FQNNGV. The CDR3 nucleotides are TGTGCCAGCAGCTTAGGGCAGTACAATGAGCAGTTCTTC. The encoded protein is CASSLGQYNEQFF.

This sequence joins TRBV6-5 and TRBJ2-1, with D hard to call. CDR1 is MNHEY, CDR2 SVGAGI, per germline. The CDR3 loop spans 13 amino acids. V shed 8 bases and J shed 0 bases, with 8 bases lying between them. The CDR3 region is CASSSSSYNEQFF. The DNA of the CDR3 is TGTGCCAGCTCATCTAGCTCCTACAATGAGCAGTTCTTC.

This chain connects TRBV30 to TRBJ1-2; D not certain. CDR1 and CDR2 from the germline V gene are GTSNPN and SVGIG (reference sequence). The CDR3 has 13 residues. CDR3 amino acids: CPGDWVSNYGYTF. In DNA, the CDR3 is TGTCCCGGCGACTGGGTATCTAACTATGGCTACACCTTC.

The chain carries TRBV30 and TRBJ1-2; 7 nucleotides agree with TRBD1. This CDR3 comprises 15 residues. Germline CDR1 is GTSNPN and CDR2 is SVGIG (reference sequence). The V gene end was trimmed by 1 base and the J gene end by 4 bases; junction bases not matched to a gene: 9. DNA for the CDR3: TGTGCCTGGAGTGGAGGGGACAGCCGCATCTATGGCTACACCTTC. This sequence encodes CAWSGGDSRIYGYTF.

This chain connects TRBV14 to TRBJ1-2; unclear D gene. The V and J ends lost 3 bases and 2 bases respectively, with 10 bases between them. The CDR3 runs 14 residues. Germline CDR1 reads SGHDN; CDR2 reads FVKESK. The chain's CDR3 is CASSHQALNYGYTF. The DNA for the CDR3 is TGTGCCAGCAGCCATCAAGCACTGAACTATGGCTACACCTTC. The variable domain in full, with the rest retrieved from reference TRBV14 and TRBJ1-2, is EAGVTQFPSHSVIEKGQTVTLRCDPISGHDNLYWYRRVMGKEIKFLLHFVKESKQDESGMPNNRFLAERTGGTYSTLKVQPAELEDSGVYFCASSHQALNYGYTFGSGTRLTVV.

This CDR3 is CASSLGEGHHEQYF. The CDR3 DNA is TGTGCCAGCAGCTTAGGAGAAGGACACCACGAGCAGTACTTC. J is TRBJ2-7 and V is TRBV7-9; tentative D call: TRBD1 (5 bases). The V gene lost 1 base and the J gene lost 5 bases, with 12 bases spanning the gap. The CDR3 consists of 14 residues. Germline V lookup: CDR1 SEHNR, CDR2 FQNEAQ (reference sequence).

The chain couples TRBV10-2 to TRBJ2-1; 7 bases are shared with TRBD2. Germline CDR1 is WSHSY and CDR2 is SAAADI. The V gene end was trimmed by 9 bases and the J gene end by 0 bases; junction bases not matched to a gene: 2. The CDR3 has 13 amino acids. The CDR3 region is CASRTSSYNEQFF. Written as DNA, the CDR3 is TGCGCCAGTCGGACTAGCTCCTACAATGAGCAGTTCTTC.

This clone was counted a single time. The rearrangement links TRBV6-1 to TRBJ1-1; no firm D call. The CDR3 runs to 13 residues. Germline loops: CDR1 MNHNS, CDR2 SASEGT. Between the trimmed V and J ends, which lost 1 base and 10 bases, there was a span of 13 bases. The DNA for the CDR3 is TGTGCCAGCAGTGAAGGTGGTTCCCGCAGAGCTTTCTTT. The encoded protein is CASSEGGSRRAFF.

This chain joins TRBV6-1 and TRBJ2-7, with D possibly TRBD2 on 5 matching bases. V gave up 2 bases and J gave up 2 bases, with 19 bases separating them. The CDR3 runs to 17 residues. Germline-derived CDR1 and CDR2 are MNHNS and SASEGT. As DNA, the CDR3 is TGTGCCAGCAGTGAAATCAGCGGTCCCACTTTTGCCTACGAGCAGTACTTC. It translates to CASSEISGPTFAYEQYF.

This chain uses TRBV5-1 with TRBJ2-7; maybe TRBD2 (5 bases). The CDR3 sequence is 14 residues long. The germline V and J ends were trimmed by 3 bases and 0 bases, with 10 bases remaining between them. The germline V gene has CDR1 SGHRS and CDR2 YFSETQ. CDR3 sequence: CASSSPGSSYEQYF. In nucleotides, the CDR3 is TGCGCCAGCAGCTCCCCGGGGAGCTCCTACGAGCAGTACTTC.

V gene TRBV28 combines with J gene TRBJ1-2, with D maybe TRBD1 (5 bases). This CDR3 is 14 amino acids long. V gave up 7 bases and J gave up 6 bases, with 18 bases separating them. The germline V gene encodes CDR1 MDHEN and CDR2 SYDVKM. The CDR3 loop is CASKPTALPHGYTF. DNA of the CDR3: TGTGCCAGCAAACCGACAGCTTTACCGCATGGCTACACCTTC.

The chain is built from TRBV9 and TRBJ2-7; D is ambiguous. The V end was cut by 0 bases, the J end by 3 bases, with 7 bases between. The CDR3 runs 13 residues. Germline loops: CDR1 SGDLS, CDR2 YYNGEE. The CDR3 region has the DNA TGTGCCAGCAGCGTAGGTTCTTTCTACGAGCAGTACTTC. It is translated as CASSVGSFYEQYF. The variable domain in full, with the rest retrieved from reference TRBV9 and TRBJ2-7, is DSGVTQTPKHLITATGQRVTLRCSPRSGDLSVYWYQQSLDQGLQFLIQYYNGEERAKGNILERFSAQQFPDLHSELNLSSLELGDSALYFCASSVGSFYEQYFGPGTRLTVT.

This clone was found once. This chain uses TRBV2 with TRBJ2-2; tentatively, D is TRBD2 (6 bases). Germline V gene sequence: CDR1 SNHLY, CDR2 FYNNEI. The CDR3 loop spans 15 amino acids. V gave up 5 bases and J gave up 0 bases, with 10 bases separating them. The CDR3 coding sequence is TGTGCCAGCAGTCAGACTAGGACGAACACCGGGGAGCTGTTTTTT. Translated, it gives CASSQTRTNTGELFF.

The rearrangement uses TRBV9 and TRBJ1-1; unclear D gene. Trimming took 0 bases from V and 3 from J, leaving 6 bases between them. There are 13 residues in the CDR3. Germline CDR1 SGDLS, CDR2 YYNGEE. CDR3 protein: CASSVDSYTEAFF. CDR3 coding DNA: TGTGCCAGCAGCGTAGACTCCTACACTGAAGCTTTCTTT.

This clone appeared a single time. This chain uses TRBV14 with TRBJ1-1, with 7 bases that match TRBD1. The junction had 10 bases not matched to a gene; V was cut back by 0 bases and J by 0 bases. Germline loops: CDR1 SGHDN, CDR2 FVKESK. This CDR3 is built from 18 residues. In nucleotides, the CDR3 is TGTGCCAGCAGCCAAGATCTGGCAGGGGGGATTATGAACACTGAAGCTTTCTTT. The encoded protein is CASSQDLAGGIMNTEAFF.

This clone was detected only once. The chain has TRBV6-1 and TRBJ2-3; 11 bases match TRBD2. CDR3 length equals 15 residues. Looked up from germline, CDR1 is MNHNS and CDR2 is SASEGT. The V gene end was trimmed by 5 bases and the J gene end by 6 bases; junction bases not matched to a gene: 7. The CDR3 loop reads CASSLLAGEVDTQYF. CDR3 bases: TGTGCCAGCAGTCTACTAGCGGGAGAGGTGGATACGCAGTATTTT.